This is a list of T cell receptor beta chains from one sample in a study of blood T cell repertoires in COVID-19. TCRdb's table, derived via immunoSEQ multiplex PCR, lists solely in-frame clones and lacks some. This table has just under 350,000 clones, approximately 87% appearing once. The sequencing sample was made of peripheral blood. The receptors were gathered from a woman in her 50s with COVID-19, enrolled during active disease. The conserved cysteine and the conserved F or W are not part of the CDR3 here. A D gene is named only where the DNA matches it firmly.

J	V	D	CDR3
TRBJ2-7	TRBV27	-	ASSLGAGYEQY
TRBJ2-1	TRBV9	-	ASSARGRDGLTAYNEQF
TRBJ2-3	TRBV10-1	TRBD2	ASSPLPSGSTDTQY
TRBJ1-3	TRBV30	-	AWSVQETGNTIY
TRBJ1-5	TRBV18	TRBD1	ASSLAAGQGNSNQPQH
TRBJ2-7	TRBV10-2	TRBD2	ASSESRLAGSYEQY
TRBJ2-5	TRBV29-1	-	SVVGDQETQY
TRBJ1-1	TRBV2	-	ASSSGTAGPEAF
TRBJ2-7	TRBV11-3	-	ASSLVLGGEQY
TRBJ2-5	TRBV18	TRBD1	ASTETGPKETQY
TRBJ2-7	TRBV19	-	ATKVGGSYEQY
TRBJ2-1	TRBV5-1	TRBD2	ASSLAGGSGRAPYNEQF
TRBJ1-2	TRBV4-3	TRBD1	ASRATGAYGYT
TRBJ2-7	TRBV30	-	ACGPGIYEQY
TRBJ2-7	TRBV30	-	AWAGFSQGEQY
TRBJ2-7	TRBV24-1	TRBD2	ATSVSREAYEQY
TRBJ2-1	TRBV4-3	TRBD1	ASSPGQGAAWEQF
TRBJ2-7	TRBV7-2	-	ASSLSLPYEQY
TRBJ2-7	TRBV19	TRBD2	ASSNRAGLGNYEQY
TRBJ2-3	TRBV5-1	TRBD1	ASSEPGQPAHTQY
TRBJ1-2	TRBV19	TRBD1	ASGTILDRGGGYT
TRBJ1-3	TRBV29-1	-	SVVPGAGNTIY
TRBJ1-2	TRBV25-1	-	ASSAGGNYGYT
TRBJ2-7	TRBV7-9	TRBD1	ASSSTGAPYEQY
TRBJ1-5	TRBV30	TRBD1	AWQTGGPYSNQPQH
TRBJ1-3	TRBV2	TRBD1	ASSVGTGFGNTIY
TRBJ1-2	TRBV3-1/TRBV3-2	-	ASSRSMRRRGSYGYT
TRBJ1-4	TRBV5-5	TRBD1	ASSSGTGGGEKLF
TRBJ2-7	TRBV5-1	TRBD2	ASSLPRERSYEQY
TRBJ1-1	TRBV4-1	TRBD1	ASSQRTGANTEAF
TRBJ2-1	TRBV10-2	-	ASSPGHPSYNEQF
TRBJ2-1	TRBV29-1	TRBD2	SVGRGVAYNEQF
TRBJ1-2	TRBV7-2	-	ASSLTTKPNYGYT
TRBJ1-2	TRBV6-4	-	ASSTDYGYT
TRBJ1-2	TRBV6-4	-	ASSDSHRPPYGYT
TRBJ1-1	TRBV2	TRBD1	ASRPGQGRNTEAF
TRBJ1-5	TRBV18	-	ASSPWGDQPQH
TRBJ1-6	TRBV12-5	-	ASGPQGGSPLH
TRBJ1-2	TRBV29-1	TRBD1	SVGTGGAWGYT
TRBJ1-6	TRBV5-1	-	ASSLSGANNSPLH
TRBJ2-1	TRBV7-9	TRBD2	ASSSLAGETNNEQF
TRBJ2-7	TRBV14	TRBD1	ASSRTGAREWEQY
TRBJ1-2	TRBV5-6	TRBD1	ASNRQGLSYT
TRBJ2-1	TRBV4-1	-	ASSQEGSNNEQF
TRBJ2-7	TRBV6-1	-	ASSDSYEQY
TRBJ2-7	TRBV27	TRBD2	ASSFKRGGTSGSYEQY
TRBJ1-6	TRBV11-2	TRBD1	ASSRTGVSPLH
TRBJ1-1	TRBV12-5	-	ASGLVRSGFEAF
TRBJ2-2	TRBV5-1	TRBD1	ASSPWTGGVDTGELF
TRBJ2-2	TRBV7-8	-	ASSLAGMAGTGELF
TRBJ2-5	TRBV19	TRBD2	ASSIGTSGRARETQY
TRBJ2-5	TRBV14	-	ASSQWARGWQETQY
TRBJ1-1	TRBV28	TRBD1	ASQTGGNTEAF
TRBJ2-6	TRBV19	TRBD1	ASSTTLGQGASGANVLT
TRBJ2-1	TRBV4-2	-	ASSQGLYNEQF